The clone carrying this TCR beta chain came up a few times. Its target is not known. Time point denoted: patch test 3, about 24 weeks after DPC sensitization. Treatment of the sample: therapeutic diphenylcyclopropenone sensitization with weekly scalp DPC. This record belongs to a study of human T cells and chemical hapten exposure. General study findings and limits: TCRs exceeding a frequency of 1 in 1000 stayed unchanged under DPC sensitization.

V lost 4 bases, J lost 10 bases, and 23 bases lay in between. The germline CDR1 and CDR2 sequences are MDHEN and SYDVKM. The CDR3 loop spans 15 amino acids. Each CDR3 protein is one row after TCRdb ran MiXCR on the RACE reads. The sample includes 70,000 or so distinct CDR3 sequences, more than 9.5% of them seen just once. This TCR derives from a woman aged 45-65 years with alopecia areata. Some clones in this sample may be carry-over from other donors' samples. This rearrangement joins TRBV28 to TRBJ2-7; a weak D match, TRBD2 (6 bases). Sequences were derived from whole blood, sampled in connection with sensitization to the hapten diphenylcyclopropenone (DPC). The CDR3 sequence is CASSSTPGLSSRQYF. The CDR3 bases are TGTGCCAGCAGTTCGACTCCGGGACTCTCCTCACGTCAGTACTTC.